The sequence of this T cell receptor (beta chain) was determined in a study of beta chain features in type 1 diabetes. Study-wide background: Patients and healthy donors were similar in age, gender and cell yields. Points from the study as a whole: TCRB repertoires of naive, central memory and Treg cells appeared more similar among patients than among healthy donors. All four CD4+ subsets of Type 1 diabetes patients contained TCRB CDR3s that were moderately but significantly shorter.

The whole isolated RNA underwent reverse transcription, so sequencing captured expressed TCRB transcripts. The read count averaged around 4 million across naive, central memory and regulatory T cell samples. Repertoires were generated with immunoSEQ multiplex PCR, while TCRdb's copy carries only in-frame clones and drops some. The sample consists of almost 350,000 clones, 9.3% of them appearing once. The V segment lost 0 bases and the J segment 4 bases; nucleotides outside the gene matches: 15. The CDR3 runs to 18 residues. The germline V gene has CDR1 SGDLS and CDR2 YYNGEE. To note about this clone: Its antigen is unidentified.

This chain joins TRBV9 and TRBJ2-5, with TRBD1 matching over 7 bases. Sequencing used central memory CD4+ T cells from blood. The source of this sequence is a man aged 25 to 45 with type 1 diabetes. DNA for the CDR3: TGTGCCAGCAGCGTAGTGGCCGGACAGGTCGAGATGGGAGAGACCCAGTACTTC. It is translated as CASSVVAGQVEMGETQYF.